A selection of T cell receptor beta chains follows, all from one sample in a study of technical replicates of blood from several donors. Generated by immunoSEQ multiplex PCR, the TCRdb table keeps only in-frame clones and is missing some. The repertoire holds fewer than 70,000 clones, with 94% as singletons. What was sequenced was T cells isolated from PBMCs. The receptors shown here come from a human donor in good health. Each CDR3 is given with its conserved first and last residue. The D gene is left open where the match is weak. Clone size is shown for a subset of rows, as once, few, many or a class of expanded clone.

d_call,j_call,clone_size,v_call,cdr3_aa,cdr3_nt
TRBD2,TRBJ2-3,NA,TRBV5-1,CASSPGRTSGGLTDTQYF,TGCGCCAGCAGCCCTGGCCGGACTAGCGGGGGTCTCACAGATACGCAGTATTTT
NA,TRBJ1-4,once,TRBV10-2,CASSNDRANEKLFF,TGCGCCAGCTCTAATGACAGAGCTAATGAAAAACTGTTTTTT
TRBD1,TRBJ2-7,NA,TRBV7-9,CASSLYGLKGQRNEQYF,TGTGCCAGCAGCTTATATGGGTTAAAGGGACAGCGGAACGAGCAGTACTTC
NA,TRBJ2-3,NA,TRBV7-9,CASSLVVGASTDTQYF,TGTGCCAGCAGCTTAGTGGTGGGGGCAAGCACAGATACGCAGTATTTT
TRBD2,TRBJ2-1,once,TRBV28,CASSFGGLDSDEQFF,TGTGCCAGCAGTTTCGGAGGACTAGATTCGGATGAGCAGTTCTTC
NA,TRBJ1-1,NA,TRBV5-5,CASRQGRVVTEAFF,TGTGCCAGCAGGCAGGGGAGGGTCGTCACTGAAGCTTTCTTT
NA,TRBJ2-3,NA,TRBV7-9,CVSSRVIISDTQYF,TGTGTCAGCTCCAGGGTAATTATTTCAGATACGCAGTATTTT
NA,TRBJ1-5,NA,TRBV10-2,CASSDLSNQPQHF,TGCGCCAGCAGTGATTTGTCAAATCAGCCCCAGCATTTT
TRBD2,TRBJ2-7,NA,TRBV29-1,CSVPGDELAGVDYEQYF,TGCAGCGTCCCCGGAGACGAACTAGCGGGAGTGGATTACGAGCAGTACTTC
TRBD2,TRBJ2-5,NA,TRBV5-6,CASSLGEGRETQYF,TGTGCCAGCAGCTTGGGGGAGGGCCGAGAGACCCAGTACTTC
TRBD1,TRBJ1-5,NA,TRBV10-3,CAISWTGGNQPQHF,TGTGCCATCAGCTGGACAGGGGGCAATCAGCCCCAGCATTTT
NA,TRBJ2-5,NA,TRBV5-4,CASSLEGRETQYF,TGTGCCAGCAGCTTGGAAGGGAGAGAGACCCAGTACTTC
NA,TRBJ2-2,NA,TRBV11-2,CASSFQPVRGGELFF,TGTGCCAGCAGCTTCCAGCCGGTCAGGGGCGGGGAGCTGTTTTTT
NA,TRBJ2-5,NA,TRBV5-1,CASSLTQEGPGETQYF,TGCGCCAGCAGCTTGACCCAGGAGGGTCCAGGAGAGACCCAGTACTTC
NA,TRBJ1-6,NA,TRBV5-1,CASRVEGQNNSPLHF,TGCGCCAGCAGAGTAGAAGGACAGAACAATTCACCCCTCCACTTT
TRBD1,TRBJ2-3,NA,TRBV5-6,CASSLVGQGFTDTQYF,TGTGCCAGCAGCTTGGTAGGACAGGGGTTCACAGATACGCAGTATTTT
NA,TRBJ2-7,NA,TRBV20-1,CSVERSYEQYF,TGCAGTGTGGAGCGTTCCTACGAGCAGTACTTC
TRBD1,TRBJ1-5,NA,TRBV7-9,CASSPGQRKPQHF,TGTGCCAGCAGCCCGGGACAGAGAAAGCCCCAGCATTTT
NA,TRBJ1-1,NA,TRBV5-1,CASSFRPTEGTEAFF,TGCGCCAGCAGCTTTCGCCCTACAGAGGGCACTGAAGCTTTCTTT
TRBD2,TRBJ2-2,NA,TRBV28,CASSPPGLAGAGELFF,TGTGCCAGCAGTCCCCCGGGACTAGCGGGAGCCGGGGAGCTGTTTTTT